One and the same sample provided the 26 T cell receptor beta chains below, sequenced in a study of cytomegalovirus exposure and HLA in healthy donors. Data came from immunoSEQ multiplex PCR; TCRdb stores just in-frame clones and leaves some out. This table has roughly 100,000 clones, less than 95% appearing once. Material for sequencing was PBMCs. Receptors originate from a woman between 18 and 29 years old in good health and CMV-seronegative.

The CDR3 loop is CASSLYRMNTEAFF. In nucleotides, the CDR3 is TGCGCCAGCAGCTTGTATAGAATGAACACTGAAGCTTTCTTT. The chain recombines TRBV5-1 with TRBJ1-1; D unclear. The CDR3 contains 14 residues. V gave up 1 base and J gave up 0 bases, with 7 bases separating them. CDR1 and CDR2 from the germline V gene are SGHRS and YFSETQ. The full variable domain, rest sourced from reference TRBV5-1 and TRBJ1-1, is KAGVTQTPRYLIKTRGQQVTLSCSPISGHRSVSWYQQTPGQGLQFLFEYFSETQRNKGNFPGRFSGRQFSNSRSEMNVSTLELGDSALYLCASSLYRMNTEAFFGQGTRLTVV.

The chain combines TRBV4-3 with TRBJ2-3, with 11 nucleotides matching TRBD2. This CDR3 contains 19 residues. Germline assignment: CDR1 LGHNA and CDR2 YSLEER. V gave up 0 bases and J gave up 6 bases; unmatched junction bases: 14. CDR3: CASSQEIKKASGGLDTQYF. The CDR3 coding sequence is TGCGCCAGCAGCCAAGAGATCAAGAAGGCTAGCGGGGGGCTCGATACGCAGTATTTT.

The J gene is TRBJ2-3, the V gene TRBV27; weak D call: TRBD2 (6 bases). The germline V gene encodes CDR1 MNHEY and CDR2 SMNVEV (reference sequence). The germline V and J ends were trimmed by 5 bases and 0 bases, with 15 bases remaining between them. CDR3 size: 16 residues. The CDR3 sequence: CASSRPGTSSTDTQYF. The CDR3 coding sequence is TGTGCCAGCAGTCGACCCGGGACTTCTAGCACAGATACGCAGTATTTT.

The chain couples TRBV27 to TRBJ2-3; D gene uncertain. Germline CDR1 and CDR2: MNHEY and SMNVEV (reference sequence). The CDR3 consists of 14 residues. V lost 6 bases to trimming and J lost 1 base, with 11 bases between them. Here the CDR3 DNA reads TGTGCCAGCAGCTCAATCGCGGGCACAGATACGCAGTATTTT. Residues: CASSSIAGTDTQYF.

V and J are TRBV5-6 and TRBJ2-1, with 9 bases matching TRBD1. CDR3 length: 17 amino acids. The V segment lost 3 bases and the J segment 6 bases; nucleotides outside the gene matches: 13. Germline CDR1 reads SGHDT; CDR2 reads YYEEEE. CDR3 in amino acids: CASSSTTTGGQRNEQFF. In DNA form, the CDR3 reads TGTGCCAGCAGCTCAACCACCACAGGGGGCCAACGCAATGAGCAGTTCTTC.

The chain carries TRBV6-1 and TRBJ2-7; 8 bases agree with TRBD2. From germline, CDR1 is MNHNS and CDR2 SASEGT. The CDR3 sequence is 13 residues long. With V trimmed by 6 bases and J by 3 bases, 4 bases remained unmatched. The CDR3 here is CASSREGIYEQYF. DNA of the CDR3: TGTGCCAGCAGCCGGGAGGGGATCTACGAGCAGTACTTC.

The CDR3 nucleotides read TGTGCCAGCAGCCCACTCTCGGGCGCGCGGACTAGAGCCTATGGCTACACCTTC. This sequence encodes CASSPLSGARTRAYGYTF. The genes are TRBV11-2 and TRBJ1-2; no clear D. The CDR3 runs 18 residues. Per germline, CDR1 SGHAT and CDR2 FQNNGV. Trimming removed 5 bases from V and 4 bases from J, with 26 bases in between.

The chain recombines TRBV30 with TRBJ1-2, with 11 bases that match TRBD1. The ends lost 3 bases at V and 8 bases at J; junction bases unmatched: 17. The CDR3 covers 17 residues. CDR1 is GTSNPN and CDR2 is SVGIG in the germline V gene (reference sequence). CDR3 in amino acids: CAWRQGQGARRDVGYTF. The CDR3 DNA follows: TGTGCCTGGAGACAAGGACAGGGGGCGCGTAGGGATGTGGGCTACACCTTC. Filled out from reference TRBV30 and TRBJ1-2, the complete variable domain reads SQTIHQWPATLVQPVGSPLSLECTVEGTSNPNLYWYRQAAGRGLQLLFYSVGIGQISSEVPQNLSASRPQDRQFILSSKKLLLSDSGFYLCAWRQGQGARRDVGYTFGSGTRLTVV.

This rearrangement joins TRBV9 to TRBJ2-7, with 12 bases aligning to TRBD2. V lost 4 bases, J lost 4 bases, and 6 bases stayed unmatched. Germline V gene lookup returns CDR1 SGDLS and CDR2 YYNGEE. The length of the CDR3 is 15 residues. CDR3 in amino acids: CASSPRTSGKYEQYF. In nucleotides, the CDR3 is TGTGCCAGCAGCCCACGGACTAGCGGGAAATACGAGCAGTACTTC.

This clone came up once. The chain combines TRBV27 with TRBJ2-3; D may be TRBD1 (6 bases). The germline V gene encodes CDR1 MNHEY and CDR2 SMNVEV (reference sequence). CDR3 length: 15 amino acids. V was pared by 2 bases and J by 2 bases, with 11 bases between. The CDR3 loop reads CASSLIGQSTDTQYF. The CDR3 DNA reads TGTGCCAGCAGTTTAATAGGACAGTCCACAGATACGCAGTATTTT.

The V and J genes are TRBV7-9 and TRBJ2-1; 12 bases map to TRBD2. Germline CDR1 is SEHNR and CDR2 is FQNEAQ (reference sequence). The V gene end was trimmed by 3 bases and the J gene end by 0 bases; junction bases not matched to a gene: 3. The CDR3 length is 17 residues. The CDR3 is CASSFRLAGASYNEQFF. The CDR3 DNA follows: TGTGCCAGCAGCTTCCGACTAGCGGGAGCCTCCTACAATGAGCAGTTCTTC.

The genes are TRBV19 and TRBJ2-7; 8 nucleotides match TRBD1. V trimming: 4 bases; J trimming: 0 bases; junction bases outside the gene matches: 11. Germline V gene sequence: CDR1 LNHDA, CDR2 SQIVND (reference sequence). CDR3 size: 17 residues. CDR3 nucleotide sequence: TGTGCCAGTAGTAGCCCGGAGTTGACAGGGGTCTCCTACGAGCAGTACTTC. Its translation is CASSSPELTGVSYEQYF.

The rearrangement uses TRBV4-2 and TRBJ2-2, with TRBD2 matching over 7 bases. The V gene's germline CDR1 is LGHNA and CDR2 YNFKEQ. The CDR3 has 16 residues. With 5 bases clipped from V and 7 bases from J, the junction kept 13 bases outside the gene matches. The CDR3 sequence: CASSGSLTGGVGELFF. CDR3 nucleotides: TGTGCCAGCAGCGGAAGTCTGACGGGGGGAGTCGGGGAGCTGTTTTTT.

For the CDR3, the DNA is TGTGCCAGCAGTTACAGGGTGGGCCAGCCCCAGCATTTT. Residues: CASSYRVGQPQHF. The chain couples TRBV27 to TRBJ1-5, with D possibly TRBD1 on 6 matching bases. Germline CDR1 is MNHEY and CDR2 is SMNVEV (reference sequence). V was cut by 4 bases and J by 7 bases, with 11 bases left in between. The CDR3 consists of 13 residues.

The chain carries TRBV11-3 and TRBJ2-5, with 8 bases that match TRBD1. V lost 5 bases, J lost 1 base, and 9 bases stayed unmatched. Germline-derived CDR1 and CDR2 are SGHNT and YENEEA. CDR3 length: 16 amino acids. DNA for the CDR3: TGTGCCAGCAGCCCCGGACAGGGTGGGACCCAAGAGACCCAGTACTTC. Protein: CASSPGQGGTQETQYF.

The CDR3 loop is CAIGTSGSLTDTQYF. The CDR3 DNA is TGTGCCATCGGAACTAGCGGGAGCCTAACAGATACGCAGTATTTT. V gene TRBV10-3 combines with J gene TRBJ2-3, with 11 positions matching TRBD2. This CDR3 comprises 15 residues. CDR1 and CDR2 (germline): ENHRY, SYGVKD. With V trimmed by 8 bases and J by 3 bases, 7 bases remained unmatched.

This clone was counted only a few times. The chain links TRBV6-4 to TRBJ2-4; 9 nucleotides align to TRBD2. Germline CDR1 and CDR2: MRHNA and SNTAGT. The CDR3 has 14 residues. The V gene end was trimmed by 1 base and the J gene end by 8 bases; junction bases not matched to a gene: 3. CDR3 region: CASSDLAGGDIQYF. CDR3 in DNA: TGTGCCAGCAGTGACTTGGCGGGGGGGGACATTCAGTACTTC.

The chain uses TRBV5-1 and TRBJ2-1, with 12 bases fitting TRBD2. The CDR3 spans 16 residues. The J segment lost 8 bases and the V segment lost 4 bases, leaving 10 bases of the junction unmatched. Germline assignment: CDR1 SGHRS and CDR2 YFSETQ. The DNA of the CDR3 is TGCGCCAGCAGCCGAACCTCTAGCGGGAGGGTTGATGAGCAGTTCTTC. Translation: CASSRTSSGRVDEQFF.

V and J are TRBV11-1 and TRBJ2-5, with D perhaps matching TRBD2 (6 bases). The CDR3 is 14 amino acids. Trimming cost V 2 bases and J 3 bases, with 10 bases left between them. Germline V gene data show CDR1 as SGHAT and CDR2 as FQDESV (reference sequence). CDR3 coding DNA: TGTGCCAGCAGCTTACGGCTAGCGAAAGAGACCCAGTACTTC. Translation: CASSLRLAKETQYF. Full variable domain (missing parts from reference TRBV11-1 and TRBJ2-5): EAEVAQSPRYKITEKSQAVAFWCDPISGHATLYWYRQILGQGPELLVQFQDESVVDDSQLPKDRFSAERLKGVDSTLKIQPAELGDSAMYLCASSLRLAKETQYFGPGTRLLVL.

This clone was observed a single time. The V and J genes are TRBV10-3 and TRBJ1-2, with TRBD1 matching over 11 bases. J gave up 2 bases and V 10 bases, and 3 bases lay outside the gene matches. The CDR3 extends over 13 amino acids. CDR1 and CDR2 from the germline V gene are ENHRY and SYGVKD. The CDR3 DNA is TGTGCCACCGGGACAGGGGGGAACTATGGCTACACCTTC. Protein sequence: CATGTGGNYGYTF.

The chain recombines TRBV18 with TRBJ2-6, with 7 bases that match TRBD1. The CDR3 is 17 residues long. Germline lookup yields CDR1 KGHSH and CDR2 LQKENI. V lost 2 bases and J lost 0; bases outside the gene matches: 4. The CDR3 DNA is TGTGCCAGCTCACCAACGACAGGGAACTCTGGGGCCAACGTCCTGACTTTC. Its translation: CASSPTTGNSGANVLTF.

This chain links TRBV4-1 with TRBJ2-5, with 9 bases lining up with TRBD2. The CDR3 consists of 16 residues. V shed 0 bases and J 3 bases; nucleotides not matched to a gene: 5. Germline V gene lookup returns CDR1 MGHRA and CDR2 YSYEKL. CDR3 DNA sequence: TGCGCCAGCAGCCAAGATCTGGCGGGGGGGGAAGAGACCCAGTACTTC. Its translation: CASSQDLAGGEETQYF.

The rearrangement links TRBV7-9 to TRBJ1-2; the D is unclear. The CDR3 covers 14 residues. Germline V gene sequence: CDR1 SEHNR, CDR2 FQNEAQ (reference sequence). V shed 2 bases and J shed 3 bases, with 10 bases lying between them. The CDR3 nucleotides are TGTGCCAGCAGCTTATCGAGGTTTGACTATGGCTACACCTTC. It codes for CASSLSRFDYGYTF.

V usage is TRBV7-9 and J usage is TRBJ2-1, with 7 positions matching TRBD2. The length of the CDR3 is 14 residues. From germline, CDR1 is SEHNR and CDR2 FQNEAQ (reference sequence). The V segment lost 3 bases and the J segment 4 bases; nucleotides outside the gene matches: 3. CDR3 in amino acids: CASSFSGPYNEQFF. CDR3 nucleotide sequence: TGTGCCAGCAGCTTTAGCGGGCCTTACAATGAGCAGTTCTTC.

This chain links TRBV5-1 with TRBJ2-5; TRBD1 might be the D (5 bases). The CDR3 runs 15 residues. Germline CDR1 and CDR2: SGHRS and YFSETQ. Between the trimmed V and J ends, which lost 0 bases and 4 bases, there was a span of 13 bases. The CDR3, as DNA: TGCGCCAGCAGCTTGGGACCGTTGGGGCCAGAGACCCAGTACTTC. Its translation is CASSLGPLGPETQYF.

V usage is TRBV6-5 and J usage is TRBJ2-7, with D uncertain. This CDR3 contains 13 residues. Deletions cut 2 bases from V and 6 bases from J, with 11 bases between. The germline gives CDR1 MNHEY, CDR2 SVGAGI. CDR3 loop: CASSYGQKTEQYF. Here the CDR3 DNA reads TGTGCCAGCAGTTACGGGCAGAAGACCGAGCAGTACTTC.